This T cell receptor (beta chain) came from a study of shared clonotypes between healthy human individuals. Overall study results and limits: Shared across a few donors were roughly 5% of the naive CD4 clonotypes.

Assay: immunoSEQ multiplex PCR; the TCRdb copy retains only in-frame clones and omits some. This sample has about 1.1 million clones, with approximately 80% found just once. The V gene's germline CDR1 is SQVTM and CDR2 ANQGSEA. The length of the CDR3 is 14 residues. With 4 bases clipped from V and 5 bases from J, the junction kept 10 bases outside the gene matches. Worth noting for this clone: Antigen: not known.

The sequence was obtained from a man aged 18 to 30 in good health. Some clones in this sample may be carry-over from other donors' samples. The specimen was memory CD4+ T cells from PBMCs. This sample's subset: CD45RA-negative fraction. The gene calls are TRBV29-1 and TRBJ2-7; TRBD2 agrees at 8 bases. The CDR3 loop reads CSVARSGGPHEQYF. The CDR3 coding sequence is TGCAGCGTTGCAAGGTCGGGAGGGCCTCACGAGCAGTACTTC.